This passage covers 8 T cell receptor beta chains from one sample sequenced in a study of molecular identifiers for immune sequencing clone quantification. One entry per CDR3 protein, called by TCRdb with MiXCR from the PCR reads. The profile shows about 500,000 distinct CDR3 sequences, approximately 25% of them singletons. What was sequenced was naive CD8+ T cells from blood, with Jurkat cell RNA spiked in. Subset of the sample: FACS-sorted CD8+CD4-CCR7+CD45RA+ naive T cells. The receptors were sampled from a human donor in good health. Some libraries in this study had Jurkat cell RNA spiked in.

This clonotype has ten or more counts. This CDR3 reads CSARDLAGPSTDTQYF. The CDR3, as DNA: TGCAGTGCTAGAGATCTAGCGGGACCTAGCACAGATACGCAGTATTTT. The J gene is TRBJ2-3, the V gene TRBV20-1; 9 nucleotides agree with TRBD2. This CDR3 is 16 amino acids long. V shed 0 bases, J shed 0 bases, and the junction held 4 bases outside the gene matches. Germline assignment: CDR1 DFQATT and CDR2 SNEGSKA (reference sequence).

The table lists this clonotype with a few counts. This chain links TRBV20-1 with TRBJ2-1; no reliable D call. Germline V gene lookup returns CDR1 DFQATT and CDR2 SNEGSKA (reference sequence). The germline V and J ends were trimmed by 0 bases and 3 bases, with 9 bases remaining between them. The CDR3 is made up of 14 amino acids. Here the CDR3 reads CSARDLALYNEQFF. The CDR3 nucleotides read TGCAGTGCTAGAGATCTGGCCCTCTACAATGAGCAGTTCTTC.

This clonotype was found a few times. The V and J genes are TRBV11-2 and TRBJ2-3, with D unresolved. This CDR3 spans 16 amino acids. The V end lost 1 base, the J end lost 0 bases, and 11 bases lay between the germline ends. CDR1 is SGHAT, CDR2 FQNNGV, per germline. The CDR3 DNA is TGTGCCAGCAGCTTAGCGCAACCCCTAAGCACAGATACGCAGTATTTT. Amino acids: CASSLAQPLSTDTQYF.

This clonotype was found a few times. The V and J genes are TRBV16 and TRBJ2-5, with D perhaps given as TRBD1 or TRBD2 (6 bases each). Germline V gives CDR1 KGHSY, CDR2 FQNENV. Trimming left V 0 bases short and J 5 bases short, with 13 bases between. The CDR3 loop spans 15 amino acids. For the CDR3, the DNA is TGTGCCAGCAGCCAATCTCGTGGGGGGCCGGAGACCCAGTACTTC. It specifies CASSQSRGGPETQYF. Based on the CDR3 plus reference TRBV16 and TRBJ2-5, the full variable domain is GEEVAQTPKHLVRGEGQKAKLYCAPIKGHSYVFWYQQVLKNEFKFLISFQNENVFDETGMPKERFSAKCLPNSPCSLEIQATKLEDSAVYFCASSQSRGGPETQYFGPGTRLLVL.

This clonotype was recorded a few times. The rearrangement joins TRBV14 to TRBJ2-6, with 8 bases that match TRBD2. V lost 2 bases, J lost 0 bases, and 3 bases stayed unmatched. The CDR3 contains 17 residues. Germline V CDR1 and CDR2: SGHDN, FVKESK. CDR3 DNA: TGTGCCAGCAGCCAACGGGGGGGAAACTCTGGGGCCAACGTCCTGACTTTC. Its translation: CASSQRGGNSGANVLTF.

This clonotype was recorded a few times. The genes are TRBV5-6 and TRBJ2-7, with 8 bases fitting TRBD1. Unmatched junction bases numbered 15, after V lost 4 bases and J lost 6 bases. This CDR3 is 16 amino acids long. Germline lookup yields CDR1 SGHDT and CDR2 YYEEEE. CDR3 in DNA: TGTGCCAGCAGCCTGGATGGCTGGACAGGGCCGTCCGAGCAGTACTTC. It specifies CASSLDGWTGPSEQYF.

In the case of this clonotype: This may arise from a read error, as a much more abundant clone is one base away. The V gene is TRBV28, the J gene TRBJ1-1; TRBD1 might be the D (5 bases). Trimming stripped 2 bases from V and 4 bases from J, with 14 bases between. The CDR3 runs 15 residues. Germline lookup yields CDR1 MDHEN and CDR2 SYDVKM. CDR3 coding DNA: TGTGCCAGCAGTTTAAAGTCGCAGGGTCTCACTGAAGCTTTCTTT. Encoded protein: CASSLKSQGLTEAFF.

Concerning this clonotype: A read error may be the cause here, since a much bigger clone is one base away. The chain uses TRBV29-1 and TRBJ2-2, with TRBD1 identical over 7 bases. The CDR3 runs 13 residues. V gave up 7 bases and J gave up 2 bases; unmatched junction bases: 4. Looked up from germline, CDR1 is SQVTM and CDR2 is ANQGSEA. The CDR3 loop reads CSGRQGNTGELFF. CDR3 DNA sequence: TGCAGCGGGCGACAGGGAAACACCGGGGAGCTGTTTTTT.